Described below is a single TCR beta chain sequence and its context. TCRdb's copy holds only in-frame clones and misses some; the assay was immunoSEQ multiplex PCR. The data contain tens of thousands of clones, approximately 86% of them singletons. Sorting of unstimulated PBMCs yielded separate CD3+CD4+ and CD3+CD8+ fractions. This sample is part of a study of T cell clones after liver transplantation. Overall study: Post-transplant blood was tracked for graft-donor-reactive T cell clones identified in a pre-transplant mixed lymphocyte reaction. Three of eight recipients were HCV-positive; others had non-autoimmune, non-viral indications.

CDR3 size: 15 residues. The V and J ends lost 6 bases and 2 bases respectively, with 13 bases between them. The germline V gene has CDR1 MNHNS and CDR2 SASEGT. The receptor was isolated from a human patient who received a liver transplant. These T cells may partly come from the graft donor. The material was CD4+ T cells from blood, obtained 24 months after liver transplant. This chain joins TRBV6-1 and TRBJ2-2; D ambiguous. The CDR3 reads CASRGPGPNTGELFF. In DNA form, the CDR3 reads TGTGCCAGCAGGGGCCCGGGCCCAAACACCGGGGAGCTGTTTTTT.